The 24 T cell receptor beta chains presented below share a single source sample, sequenced in a study of blood T cell repertoires in COVID-19. TCRdb keeps only in-frame clones here, not all; method: immunoSEQ multiplex PCR. This table holds around 200,000 clones, 75% to 85% found once. The sequencing input was PBMCs or T cells enriched from blood (not recorded which). The receptors shown here come from a woman aged 40-49 years with acute COVID-19.

The table lists this clone with a count of one. The chain links TRBV10-3 to TRBJ2-1; 7 bases line up with TRBD2. The CDR3 is made up of 14 amino acids. The V gene's germline CDR1 is ENHRY and CDR2 SYGVKD. V lost 10 bases, J lost 7 bases, and 13 bases stayed unmatched. As DNA, the CDR3 is TGTGCCACCGTGCTCGGGGAGGGGTCGAATGAGCAGTTCTTC. Its protein is CATVLGEGSNEQFF.

The CDR3 reads CASSYTTGAQPQHF. CDR3 nucleotide sequence: TGTGCCAGCAGCTATACTACAGGGGCCCAGCCCCAGCATTTT. The chain links TRBV28 to TRBJ1-5, with 7 bases that match TRBD1. J was trimmed by 7 bases and V by 6 bases; bases with no gene match: 9. Looked up from germline, CDR1 is MDHEN and CDR2 is SYDVKM. This CDR3 spans 14 amino acids.

This clone was found a few times. Additional DNA sequences in this sample encode the identical CDR3. CDR3: CASSVGGGGYTF. In DNA, the CDR3 is TGTGCCAGCAGCGTAGGGGGCGGTGGCTACACCTTC. The chain carries TRBV9 and TRBJ1-2, with a tentative D call TRBD1 (5 bases). Looked up from germline, CDR1 is SGDLS and CDR2 is YYNGEE. The CDR3 loop spans 12 amino acids. Between the trimmed V and J ends, which lost 0 bases and 7 bases, there was a span of 7 bases.

V usage is TRBV5-1 and J usage is TRBJ2-1; 8 nucleotides line up with TRBD2. V shed 1 base, J shed 5 bases, and the junction held 2 bases outside the gene matches. Germline V lookup: CDR1 SGHRS, CDR2 YFSETQ. The CDR3 has 14 amino acids. CDR3 DNA sequence: TGCGCCAGCAGCTTGCTCGGGGGGGACAATGAGCAGTTCTTC. Translated: CASSLLGGDNEQFF.

The chain has TRBV4-2 and TRBJ1-1; no clear D gene. With 0 bases removed from V and 2 bases from J, the gap between germline ends came to 7 bases. The CDR3 contains 14 residues. Germline assignment: CDR1 LGHNA and CDR2 YNFKEQ. For the CDR3, the DNA is TGTGCCAGCAGCCAAGAGAGGGTTAACACTGAAGCTTTCTTT. Protein product: CASSQERVNTEAFF.

The sample holds many counts of this clone. This chain connects TRBV5-1 to TRBJ2-7, with D possibly matching TRBD2 (5 bases). The CDR3 has 16 amino acids. V was trimmed by 1 base and J by 3 bases, leaving 17 bases between them. In germline, CDR1 is SGHRS, CDR2 YFSETQ. The CDR3 region is CASSLRTSRRLYEQYF. The CDR3 region has the DNA TGCGCCAGCAGCTTGCGAACTAGTCGCCGCCTCTACGAGCAGTACTTC.

The chain is built from TRBV28 and TRBJ1-2; unclear D gene. The germline gives CDR1 MDHEN, CDR2 SYDVKM. Trimming shortened V by 2 bases and J by 0 bases, and 7 bases separated the two germline ends. The CDR3 has 14 amino acids. CDR3 region: CASSLGHSNYGYTF. CDR3 bases: TGTGCCAGCAGTTTAGGGCATTCTAACTATGGCTACACCTTC.

About this clone itself: The same CDR3 also results from other DNA sequences found in this sample. V gene TRBV5-1 combines with J gene TRBJ1-1; D is possibly TRBD1 (5 bases). V was pared by 4 bases and J by 1 base, with 8 bases between. CDR3 length equals 13 residues. Germline lookup yields CDR1 SGHRS and CDR2 YFSETQ. Here the CDR3 reads CASSLQENTEAFF. In DNA form, the CDR3 reads TGCGCCAGCAGCCTACAGGAGAACACTGAAGCTTTCTTT.

J is TRBJ2-1 and V is TRBV5-1, with D perhaps TRBD1 (6 bases). This CDR3 region has 14 residues. Germline values: CDR1 SGHRS, CDR2 YFSETQ. Between the trimmed V and J ends, which lost 1 base and 8 bases, there was a span of 13 bases. DNA for the CDR3: TGCGCCAGCAGCTTGTTAACACAGGGAGATGAGCAGTTCTTC. It is translated as CASSLLTQGDEQFF. Together with reference TRBV5-1 and TRBJ2-1, the CDR3 gives the full variable domain: KAGVTQTPRYLIKTRGQQVTLSCSPISGHRSVSWYQQTPGQGLQFLFEYFSETQRNKGNFPGRFSGRQFSNSRSEMNVSTLELGDSALYLCASSLLTQGDEQFFGPGTRLTVL.

This clone is judged medium-sized. The chain uses TRBV24-1 and TRBJ1-5; 9 bases align to TRBD1. The CDR3 totals 16 residues. Germline CDR1 KGHDR, CDR2 SFDVKD. The trim removed 4 bases at V and 3 bases at J, leaving 6 bases unmatched. Here the CDR3 DNA reads TGTGCCACCAGTGAAACCGGGACAGGGCTCAATCAGCCCCAGCATTTT. Translating gives CATSETGTGLNQPQHF.

V gene TRBV7-3 combines with J gene TRBJ1-1; possibly TRBD1 for D (6 bases). V dropped 5 bases and J dropped 5 bases, with 15 bases sitting between them. The germline V gene encodes CDR1 SGHTA and CDR2 FQGTGA. This CDR3 has 14 residues. CDR3 residues: CASSQTGRWTEAFF. DNA of the CDR3: TGTGCCAGCAGCCAAACAGGGAGATGGACTGAAGCTTTCTTT.

This chain connects TRBV2 to TRBJ2-1, with TRBD2 identical over 10 bases. Germline lookup yields CDR1 SNHLY and CDR2 FYNNEI. The CDR3 is made up of 16 amino acids. V lost 4 bases and J lost 7; bases outside the gene matches: 10. CDR3 amino acids: CASSVASGGLLNEQFF. The CDR3 region has the DNA TGTGCCAGCAGTGTGGCTAGCGGGGGTCTTCTGAATGAGCAGTTCTTC.

The V call is TRBV28, the J call TRBJ2-5; 7 nucleotides match TRBD2. The CDR3 covers 15 residues. V was clipped by 5 bases and J by 3 bases; unmatched bases: 9. CDR1 and CDR2 from the germline V gene are MDHEN and SYDVKM. CDR3 in amino acids: CASSPTEAGKETQYF. The CDR3 DNA is TGTGCCAGCAGTCCTACAGAAGCGGGAAAAGAGACCCAGTACTTC. The full variable domain, in which reference TRBV28 and TRBJ2-5 provide the parts outside the CDR3, is DVKVTQSSRYLVKRTGEKVFLECVQDMDHENMFWYRQDPGLGLRLIYFSYDVKMKEKGDIPEGYSVSREKKERFSLILESASTNQTSMYLCASSPTEAGKETQYFGPGTRLLVL.

The chain is built from TRBV14 and TRBJ1-4; D is ambiguous. Germline values: CDR1 SGHDN, CDR2 FVKESK. V was shortened by 0 bases and J by 10 bases, with 9 bases between the two germline ends. The CDR3 is 13 amino acids. CDR3 amino acids: CASSQDRAGKLFF. As DNA, the CDR3 is TGTGCCAGCAGCCAAGATCGGGCGGGAAAACTGTTTTTT.

J is TRBJ2-1 and V is TRBV6-5; 7 bases are shared with TRBD2. The ends lost 7 bases at V and 5 bases at J; junction bases unmatched: 5. The CDR3 spans 13 residues. Germline CDR1 and CDR2: MNHEY and SVGAGI. The DNA of the CDR3 is TGTGCCAGCAACCCAGCGGGGAACAATGAGCAGTTCTTC. Amino acid sequence: CASNPAGNNEQFF.

This clone has just a few counts. The chain is built from TRBV11-2 and TRBJ2-1; 8 nucleotides line up with TRBD2. The CDR3 runs to 16 residues. Germline trimming cut 2 bases from V and 9 bases from J; bases unmatched to any gene: 12. Germline CDR1 reads SGHAT; CDR2 reads FQNNGV. The DNA for the CDR3 is TGTGCCAGCAGCTTAATGGGTAGCGGGACTTTCACTGAGCAGTTCTTC. The encoded protein is CASSLMGSGTFTEQFF.

This clone has a single count. V and J are TRBV19 and TRBJ2-7; 8 bases agree with TRBD1. Germline CDR1 reads LNHDA; CDR2 reads SQIVND (reference sequence). V shed 5 bases, J shed 3 bases, and the junction held 9 bases outside the gene matches. This CDR3 contains 15 residues. The DNA for the CDR3 is TGTGCCAGTAGTGTCGGGACAGGTGTGTTCTACGAGCAGTACTTC. It translates to CASSVGTGVFYEQYF.

The chain links TRBV28 to TRBJ2-7; 9 positions match TRBD1. The CDR3 contains 15 residues. Germline V CDR1 and CDR2: MDHEN, SYDVKM. The ends lost 6 bases at V and 2 bases at J; junction bases unmatched: 8. The CDR3 protein is CASRANRDRAYEQYF. The CDR3 coding sequence is TGTGCCAGCAGGGCGAATAGGGACAGGGCCTACGAGCAGTACTTC.

The sample holds one count of this clone. The V and J genes are TRBV7-2 and TRBJ2-3, with TRBD2 matching over 9 bases. CDR3 length: 15 amino acids. V was pared by 4 bases and J by 4 bases, with 6 bases of the junction left unmatched. Germline V gene lookup returns CDR1 SGHTA and CDR2 FQGNSA. CDR3 nucleotide sequence: TGTGCCAGCAGCTCCTGGACTAGCGTATCAGATACGCAGTATTTT. Translating gives CASSSWTSVSDTQYF.

This clone was counted only a few times. Written as DNA, the CDR3 is TGTGCCAGTAAAGGGCAGGGCTATCAGCCCCAGCATTTT. This gives the protein CASKGQGYQPQHF. This chain links TRBV19 with TRBJ1-5, with a possible D match to TRBD1 (5 bases). In germline, CDR1 is LNHDA, CDR2 SQIVND (reference sequence). The CDR3 runs 13 residues. V lost 7 bases to trimming and J lost 5 bases, with 12 bases between them.

This clone was seen a handful of times. This chain links TRBV19 with TRBJ2-7; D is possibly TRBD2 (6 bases). CDR3 length equals 15 residues. In germline, CDR1 is LNHDA, CDR2 SQIVND (reference sequence). Trimming removed 3 bases at V and 0 bases at J, with 12 bases between. CDR3: CASSIGGVGSYEQYF. CDR3 DNA sequence: TGTGCCAGTAGTATCGGCGGGGTAGGCTCCTACGAGCAGTACTTC.

In DNA form, the CDR3 reads TGTGCCAGCTCCTTAGCGGGAGGTTACAATGAGCAGTTCTTC. Encoded protein: CASSLAGGYNEQFF. The chain carries TRBV6-5 and TRBJ2-1; 10 nucleotides line up with TRBD2. V lost 8 bases and J lost 4; bases outside the gene matches: 5. The CDR3 length is 14 residues. The germline V gene has CDR1 MNHEY and CDR2 SVGAGI.

The chain carries TRBV5-1 and TRBJ1-1; D is unresolved. V was shortened by 2 bases and J by 6 bases, with 14 bases between the two germline ends. Germline V lookup: CDR1 SGHRS, CDR2 YFSETQ. This CDR3 is 14 amino acids long. CDR3 protein: CASSLMGSSSEAFF. In nucleotides, the CDR3 is TGCGCCAGCAGCTTAATGGGGAGTAGCTCTGAAGCTTTCTTT. The whole variable domain, remainder taken from reference TRBV5-1 and TRBJ1-1, is KAGVTQTPRYLIKTRGQQVTLSCSPISGHRSVSWYQQTPGQGLQFLFEYFSETQRNKGNFPGRFSGRQFSNSRSEMNVSTLELGDSALYLCASSLMGSSSEAFFGQGTRLTVV.

The chain uses TRBV25-1 and TRBJ1-2, with 7 bases aligning to TRBD1. V lost 4 bases to trimming and J lost 5 bases; unmatched junction nucleotides: 7. The CDR3 contains 14 residues. Germline CDR1 and CDR2: MGHDK and SYGVNS. The CDR3 sequence: CASSGGQLDYGYTF. CDR3 sequence (DNA): TGTGCCAGCAGTGGGGGACAGCTAGATTATGGCTACACCTTC.